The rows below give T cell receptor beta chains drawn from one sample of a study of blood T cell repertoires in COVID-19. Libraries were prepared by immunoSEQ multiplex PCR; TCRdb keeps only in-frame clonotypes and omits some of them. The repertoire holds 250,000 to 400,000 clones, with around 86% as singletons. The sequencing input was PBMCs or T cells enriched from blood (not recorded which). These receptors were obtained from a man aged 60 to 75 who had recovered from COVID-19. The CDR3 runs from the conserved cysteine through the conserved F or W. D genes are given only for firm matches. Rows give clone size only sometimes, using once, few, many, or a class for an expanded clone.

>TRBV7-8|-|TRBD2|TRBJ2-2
CASSLAPLAGGSGELFF
TGTGCCAGCAGCTTAGCGCCTCTAGCGGGAGGATCCGGGGAGCTGTTTTTT
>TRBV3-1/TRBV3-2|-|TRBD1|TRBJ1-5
CASSPGDRAGNQPQHF
TGTGCCAGCAGCCCCGGGGACAGGGCCGGCAATCAGCCCCAGCATTTT
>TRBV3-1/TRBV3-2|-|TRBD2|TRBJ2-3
CASLSSLAGTDTQYF
TGTGCCAGCTTAAGTAGCCTAGCGGGCACAGATACGCAGTATTTT
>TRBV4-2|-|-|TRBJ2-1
CASSQDLSGDNEQFF
TGTGCCAGCAGCCAAGATCTGTCAGGGGACAATGAGCAGTTCTTC
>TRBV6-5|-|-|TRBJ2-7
CASSLLRDYEQYF
TGTGCCAGCAGTCTTTTACGGGACTACGAGCAGTACTTC
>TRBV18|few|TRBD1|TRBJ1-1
CASSPIVAGGASGEAFF
TGTGCCAGCTCACCAATCGTCGCAGGGGGCGCTTCAGGTGAAGCTTTCTTT
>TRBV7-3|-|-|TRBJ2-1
CASSLTHRVNEQFF
TGTGCCAGCAGCTTAACCCACAGGGTCAATGAGCAGTTCTTC
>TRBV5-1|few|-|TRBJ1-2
CASSLRDTDNYGYTF
TGCGCCAGCAGCTTGCGGGACACCGATAACTATGGCTACACCTTC
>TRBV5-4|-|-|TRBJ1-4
CASSRTGNEKLFF
TGTGCCAGCAGCCGGACGGGGAATGAAAAACTGTTTTTT
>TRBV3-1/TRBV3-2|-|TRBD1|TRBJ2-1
CASSWGTANNEQFF
TGTGCCAGCAGCTGGGGGACAGCTAACAATGAGCAGTTCTTC
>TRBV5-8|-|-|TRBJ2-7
CASSLTSYHEQYF
TGTGCCAGCAGCTTGACTAGTTACCACGAGCAGTACTTC
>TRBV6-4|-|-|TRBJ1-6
CASSPEPYNSPLHF
TGTGCCAGCAGTCCAGAACCCTATAATTCACCCCTCCACTTT
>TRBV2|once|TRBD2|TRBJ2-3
CASISSGSADTQYF
TGTGCCAGCATAAGTAGCGGGAGTGCAGATACGCAGTATTTT
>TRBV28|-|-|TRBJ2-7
CASSLMSEQYF
TGTGCCAGCAGTTTAATGAGCGAGCAGTACTTC
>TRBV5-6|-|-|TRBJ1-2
CASSPPGHDISYTF
TGTGCCAGCAGCCCTCCGGGACATGATATTTCTTACACCTTC
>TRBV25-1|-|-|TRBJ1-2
CASSVPGLGNYGYTF
TGTGCCAGCAGTGTTCCAGGGTTGGGGAACTATGGCTACACCTTC
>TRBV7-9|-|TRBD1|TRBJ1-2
CASSPGQGPNYGYTF
TGTGCCAGCAGCCCTGGACAGGGACCTAACTATGGCTACACCTTC